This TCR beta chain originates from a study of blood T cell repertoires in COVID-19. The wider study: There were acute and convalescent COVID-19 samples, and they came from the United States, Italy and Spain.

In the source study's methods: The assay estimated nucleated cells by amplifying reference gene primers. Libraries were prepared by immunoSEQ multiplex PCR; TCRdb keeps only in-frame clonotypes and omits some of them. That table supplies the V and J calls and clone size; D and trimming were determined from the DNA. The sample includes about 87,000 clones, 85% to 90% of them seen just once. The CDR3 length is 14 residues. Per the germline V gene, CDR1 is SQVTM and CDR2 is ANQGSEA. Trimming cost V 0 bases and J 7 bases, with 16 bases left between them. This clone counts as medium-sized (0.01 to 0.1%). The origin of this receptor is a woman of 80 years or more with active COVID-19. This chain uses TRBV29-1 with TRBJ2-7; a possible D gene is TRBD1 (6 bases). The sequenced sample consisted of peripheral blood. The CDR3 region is CSVEEGRGSGEQYF. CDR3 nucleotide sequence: TGCAGCGTTGAAGAGGGCAGGGGAAGTGGGGAGCAGTACTTC.